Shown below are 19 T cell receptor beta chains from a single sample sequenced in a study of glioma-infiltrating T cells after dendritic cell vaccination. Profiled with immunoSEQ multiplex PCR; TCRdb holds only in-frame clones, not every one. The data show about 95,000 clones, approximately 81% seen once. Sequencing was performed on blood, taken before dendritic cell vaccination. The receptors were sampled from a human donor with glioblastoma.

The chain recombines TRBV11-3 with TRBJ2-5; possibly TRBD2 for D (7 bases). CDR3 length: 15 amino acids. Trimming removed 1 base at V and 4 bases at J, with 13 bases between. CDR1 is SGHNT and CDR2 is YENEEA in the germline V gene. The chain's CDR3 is CASSLVGRGRETQYF. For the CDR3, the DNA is TGTGCCAGCAGCTTAGTTGGGCGGGGGCGAGAGACCCAGTACTTC.

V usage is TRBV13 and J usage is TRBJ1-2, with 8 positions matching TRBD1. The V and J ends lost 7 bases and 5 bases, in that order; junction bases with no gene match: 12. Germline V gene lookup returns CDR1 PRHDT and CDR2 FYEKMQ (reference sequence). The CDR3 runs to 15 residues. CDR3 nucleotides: TGTGCCAGCATCTCATGGGGACAGGCCACGTATGGCTACACCTTC. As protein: CASISWGQATYGYTF.

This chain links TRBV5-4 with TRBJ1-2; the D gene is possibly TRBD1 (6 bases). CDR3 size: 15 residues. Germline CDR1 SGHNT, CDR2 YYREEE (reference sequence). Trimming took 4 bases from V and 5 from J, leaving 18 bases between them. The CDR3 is CASSQDSLFTYGYTF. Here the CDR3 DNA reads TGTGCCAGCAGCCAGGACAGTTTATTTACTTATGGCTACACCTTC.

The DNA for the CDR3 is TGCGCCAGCAGCCAAGCGGGGGTAGAGTACTTC. Encoded protein: CASSQAGVEYF. The V call is TRBV4-1, the J call TRBJ2-7, with D possibly TRBD2 on 6 matching bases. Germline-derived CDR1 and CDR2 are MGHRA and YSYEKL. The CDR3 has 11 amino acids. The V gene lost 1 base and the J gene lost 11 bases, with 9 bases spanning the gap.

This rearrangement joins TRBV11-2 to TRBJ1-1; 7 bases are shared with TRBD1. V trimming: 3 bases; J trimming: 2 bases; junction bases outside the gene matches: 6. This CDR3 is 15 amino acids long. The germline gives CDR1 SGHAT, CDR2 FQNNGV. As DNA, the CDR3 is TGTGCCAGCAGCTTGAGGGGACAGATTAACACTGAAGCTTTCTTT. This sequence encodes CASSLRGQINTEAFF.

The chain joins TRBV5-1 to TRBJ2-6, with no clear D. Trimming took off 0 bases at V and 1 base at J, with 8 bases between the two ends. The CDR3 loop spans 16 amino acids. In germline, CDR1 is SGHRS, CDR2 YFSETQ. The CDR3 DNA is TGCGCCAGCAGCTTGGAACCAGTTTCTGGGGCCAACGTCCTGACTTTC. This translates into CASSLEPVSGANVLTF. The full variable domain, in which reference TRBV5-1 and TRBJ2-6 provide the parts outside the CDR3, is KAGVTQTPRYLIKTRGQQVTLSCSPISGHRSVSWYQQTPGQGLQFLFEYFSETQRNKGNFPGRFSGRQFSNSRSEMNVSTLELGDSALYLCASSLEPVSGANVLTFGAGSRLTVL.

CDR3 amino acids: CASSPGQAYGYTF. CDR3 in DNA: TGCGCCAGCAGTCCGGGACAGGCGTATGGCTACACCTTC. This chain links TRBV5-1 with TRBJ1-2; the match to TRBD1 covers 8 bases. Germline CDR1 SGHRS, CDR2 YFSETQ. V trimming: 5 bases; J trimming: 5 bases; junction bases outside the gene matches: 5. The CDR3 contains 13 residues.

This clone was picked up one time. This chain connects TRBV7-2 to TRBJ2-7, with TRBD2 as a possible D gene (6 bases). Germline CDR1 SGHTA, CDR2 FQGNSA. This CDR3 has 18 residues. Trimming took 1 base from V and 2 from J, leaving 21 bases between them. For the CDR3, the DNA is TGTGCCAGCAGCTTAGGGGGCCTTGGGAGGCTCCTAACCTACGAGCAGTACTTC. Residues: CASSLGGLGRLLTYEQYF.

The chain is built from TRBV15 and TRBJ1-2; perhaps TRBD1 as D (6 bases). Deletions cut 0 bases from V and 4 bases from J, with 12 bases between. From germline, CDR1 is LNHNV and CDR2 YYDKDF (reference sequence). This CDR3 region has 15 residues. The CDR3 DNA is TGTGCCACCAGCAGAGATAGTAGGGGGGGCTATGGCTACACCTTC. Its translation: CATSRDSRGGYGYTF.

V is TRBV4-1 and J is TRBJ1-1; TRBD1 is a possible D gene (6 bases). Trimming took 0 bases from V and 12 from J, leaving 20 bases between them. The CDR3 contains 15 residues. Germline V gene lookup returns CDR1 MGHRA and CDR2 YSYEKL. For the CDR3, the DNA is TGCGCCAGCAGCCAAGATTTGGGGGCGCCGAGCGTATCTTTCTTT. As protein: CASSQDLGAPSVSFF.

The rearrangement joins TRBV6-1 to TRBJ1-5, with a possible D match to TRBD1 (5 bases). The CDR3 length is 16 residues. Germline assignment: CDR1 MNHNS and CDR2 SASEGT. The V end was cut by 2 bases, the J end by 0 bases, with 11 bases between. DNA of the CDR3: TGTGCCAGCAGTGAAAGGGGTGTCTATAGCAATCAGCCCCAGCATTTT. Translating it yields CASSERGVYSNQPQHF.

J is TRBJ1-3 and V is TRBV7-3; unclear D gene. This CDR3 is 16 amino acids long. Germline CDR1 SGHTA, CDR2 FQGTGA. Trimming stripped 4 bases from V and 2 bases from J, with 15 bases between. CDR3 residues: CASSSDQPGAGNTIYF. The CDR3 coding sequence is TGTGCCAGCAGCTCAGATCAACCCGGGGCTGGAAACACCATATATTTT.

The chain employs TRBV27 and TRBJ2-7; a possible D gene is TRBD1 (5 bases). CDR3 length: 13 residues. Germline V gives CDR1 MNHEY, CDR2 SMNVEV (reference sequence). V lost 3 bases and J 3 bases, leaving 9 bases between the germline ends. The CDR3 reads CASSLRQNYEQYF. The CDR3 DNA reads TGTGCCAGCAGTTTGAGACAGAACTACGAGCAGTACTTC.

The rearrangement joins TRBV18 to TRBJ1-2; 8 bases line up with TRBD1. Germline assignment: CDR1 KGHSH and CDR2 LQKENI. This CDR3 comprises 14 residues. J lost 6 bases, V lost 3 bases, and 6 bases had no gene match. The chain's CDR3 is CASSPQTGADGYTF. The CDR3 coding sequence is TGTGCCAGCTCACCCCAGACAGGGGCTGATGGCTACACCTTC.

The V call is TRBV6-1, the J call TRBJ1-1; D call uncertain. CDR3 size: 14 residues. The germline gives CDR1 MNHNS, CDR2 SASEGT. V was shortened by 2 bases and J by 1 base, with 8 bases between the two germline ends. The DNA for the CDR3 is TGTGCCAGCAGTGAACGACTGCAGAACACTGAAGCTTTCTTT. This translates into CASSERLQNTEAFF.

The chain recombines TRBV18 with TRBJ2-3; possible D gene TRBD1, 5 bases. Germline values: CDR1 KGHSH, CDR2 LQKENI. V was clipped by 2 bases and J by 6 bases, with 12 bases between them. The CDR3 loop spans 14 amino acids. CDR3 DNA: TGTGCCAGCTCACCAAGGAAGGGGATGGATACGCAGTATTTT. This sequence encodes CASSPRKGMDTQYF.

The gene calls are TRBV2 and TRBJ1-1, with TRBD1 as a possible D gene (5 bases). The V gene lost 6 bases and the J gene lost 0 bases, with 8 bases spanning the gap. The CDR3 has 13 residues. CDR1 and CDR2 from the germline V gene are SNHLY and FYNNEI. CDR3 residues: CASRRGMNTEAFF. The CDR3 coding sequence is TGTGCCAGCAGAAGGGGCATGAACACTGAAGCTTTCTTT.

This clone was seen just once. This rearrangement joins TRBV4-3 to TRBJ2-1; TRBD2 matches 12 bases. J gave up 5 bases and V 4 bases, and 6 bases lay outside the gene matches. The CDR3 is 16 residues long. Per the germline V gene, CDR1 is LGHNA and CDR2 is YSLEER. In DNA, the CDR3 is TGCGCCAGCAGCCTACGACTAGCGGGAGAGGACAATGAGCAGTTCTTC. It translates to CASSLRLAGEDNEQFF.

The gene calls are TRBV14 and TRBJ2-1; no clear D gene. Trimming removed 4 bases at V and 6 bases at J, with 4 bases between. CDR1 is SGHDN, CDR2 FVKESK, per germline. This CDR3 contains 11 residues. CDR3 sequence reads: CASSRLNEQFF. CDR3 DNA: TGTGCCAGCAGCCGGCTCAATGAGCAGTTCTTC.